The present T cell receptor beta chain was sequenced within a study of control samples from healthy donors and cancer patients. This clone was seen only a few times. The same CDR3 is also encoded by other DNA sequences in this sample. Germline assignment: CDR1 SGHTA and CDR2 FQGNSA. This CDR3 has 14 amino acids. The V gene end was trimmed by 3 bases and the J gene end by 1 base; junction bases not matched to a gene: 3. Clones were read by immunoSEQ multiplex PCR, and TCRdb kept only the in-frame ones, dropping some. The table includes 100,000 or so clones, 75% to 85% detected once. The TCR originated in a woman in her twenties or thirties in good health. The chain combines TRBV7-2 with TRBJ2-7; 7 nucleotides align to TRBD1. Sequencing was done on a sample of blood. The CDR3 bases are TGTGCCAGCAGCTTGGACAGGCGATCCTACGAGCAGTACTTC. This gives the protein CASSLDRRSYEQYF.